This T cell receptor beta chain is drawn from a study of T cell repertoires in cytomegalovirus infection. With respect to this clonotype: What it recognizes is unknown.

A single record per CDR3 protein comes from TCRdb applying MiXCR to the reads. The sample includes under 120,000 distinct CDR3 sequences, roughly 39% seen only once; the top ten take around 74%. The CDR3 is 13 amino acids. From germline, CDR1 is DFQATT and CDR2 SNEGSKA (reference sequence). Unmatched junction bases numbered 3, after V lost 5 bases and J lost 2 bases. The clonotype originates from a human donor in good health (CMV status not recorded). Some clones in this sample may be carry-over from other donors' samples. This chain connects TRBV20-1 to TRBJ2-1; 7 bases align to TRBD2. The source material was CD8+ T cells from cultured PBMCs, sampled from culture after CMV antigen stimulation. CDR3 sequence: CSAAGETYNEQFF. CDR3 DNA: TGCAGTGCTGCGGGGGAAACCTACAATGAGCAGTTCTTC.